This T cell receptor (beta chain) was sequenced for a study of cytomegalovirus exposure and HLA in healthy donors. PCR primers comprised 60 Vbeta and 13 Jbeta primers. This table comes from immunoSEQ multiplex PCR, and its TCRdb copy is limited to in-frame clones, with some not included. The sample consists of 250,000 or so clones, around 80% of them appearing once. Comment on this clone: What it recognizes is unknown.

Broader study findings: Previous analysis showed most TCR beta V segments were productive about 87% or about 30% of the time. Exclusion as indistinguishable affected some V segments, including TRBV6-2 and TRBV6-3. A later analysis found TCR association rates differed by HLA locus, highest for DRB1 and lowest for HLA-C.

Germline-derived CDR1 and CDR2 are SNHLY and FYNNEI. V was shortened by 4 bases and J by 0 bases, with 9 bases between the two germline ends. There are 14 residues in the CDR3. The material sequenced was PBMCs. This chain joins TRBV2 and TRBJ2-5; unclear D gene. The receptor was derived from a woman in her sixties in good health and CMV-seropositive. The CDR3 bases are TGTGCCAGCAGTGGAGCACTTAACCAAGAGACCCAGTACTTC. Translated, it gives CASSGALNQETQYF.